A single T cell receptor (beta chain) is shown here with its context. Its antigen is undetermined. Time point denoted: week 11, during vaccination. Every vaccination contained 300 ug of the mutant IDH1 20-mer peptide and was paired with topical imiquimod. Donors' newly diagnosed IDH1-mutant WHO grade 3 or 4 astrocytomas lacked nuclear ATRX. V lost 6 bases and J lost 1, with 9 bases in between. The CDR3 covers 13 residues. CDR1 and CDR2 (germline): MNHEY, SVGAGI. The sample comes from a study of a mutant IDH1 vaccine in newly diagnosed glioma. Study-wide context: Vaccination began 4-6 weeks post radiotherapy alone, or with temozolomide cycles. Treated patients were about 60% male, approximately 38% female, mean age around 40 years.

Clones were read by immunoSEQ multiplex PCR, and TCRdb kept only the in-frame ones, dropping some. The sample has tens of thousands of clones; under 90% are singletons. The V call is TRBV6-5, the J call TRBJ1-1, with D unclear. The sequence was obtained from a man aged 50 to 59 with glioma. The material sequenced was PBMCs, taken from a glioma patient whose treatment included an IDH1 peptide vaccine. The CDR3 region is CASSWSGNTEAFF. The CDR3 coding sequence is TGTGCCAGCAGCTGGAGTGGGAACACTGAAGCTTTCTTT.